The 24 T cell receptor beta chains in this list originate from one sample, sequenced in a study of cytomegalovirus exposure and HLA in healthy donors. With 60 Vbeta and 13 Jbeta primers, the PCR was carried out. Libraries were prepared by immunoSEQ multiplex PCR; TCRdb keeps only in-frame clonotypes and omits some of them. The sample lists 100,000 to 150,000 clones, roughly four fifths seen once, with roughly 1.2% in the top ten. Sequencing was carried out using PBMCs. The receptors derive from a boy between 10 and 17 years old in good health and CMV-seronegative.

J is TRBJ1-5 and V is TRBV4-3; D not certain. Germline CDR1 reads LGHNA; CDR2 reads YSLEER. V lost 4 bases and J 6 bases, leaving 13 bases between the germline ends. This CDR3 comprises 14 residues. The CDR3 region is CASSRAPLIQPQHF. CDR3 sequence (DNA): TGCGCCAGCAGCCGGGCCCCCCTGATTCAGCCCCAGCATTTT.

A few counts support this clone. This rearrangement joins TRBV14 to TRBJ1-4; the D is unclear. This CDR3 comprises 14 residues. Trimming removed 6 bases from V and 5 bases from J, with 13 bases in between. Per the germline V gene, CDR1 is SGHDN and CDR2 is FVKESK. CDR3 region: CASSLKGGNEKLFF. The CDR3 nucleotides are TGTGCCAGCAGTCTTAAGGGAGGAAATGAAAAACTGTTTTTT.

The chain is built from TRBV5-1 and TRBJ2-7, with TRBD1 as a possible D gene (5 bases). In germline, CDR1 is SGHRS, CDR2 YFSETQ. CDR3 length equals 14 residues. V shed 2 bases and J shed 0 bases, with 9 bases lying between them. The CDR3 nucleotides are TGCGCCAGCAGCTTCACCACAGGCTCCTACGAGCAGTACTTC. Translation: CASSFTTGSYEQYF.

The V call is TRBV6-6, the J call TRBJ1-1; D unresolved. Germline V gene sequence: CDR1 MNHNY, CDR2 SVGAGI (reference sequence). The CDR3 contains 14 residues. Trimming removed 5 bases from V and 0 bases from J, with 10 bases in between. Here the CDR3 reads CASSQGLLNTEAFF. The CDR3 DNA reads TGTGCCAGCAGTCAAGGACTCCTGAACACTGAAGCTTTCTTT.

The chain recombines TRBV28 with TRBJ2-6; D is possibly TRBD2 (5 bases). Per the germline V gene, CDR1 is MDHEN and CDR2 is SYDVKM. The CDR3 is made up of 18 amino acids. Trimming took off 3 bases at V and 1 base at J, with 16 bases between the two ends. Here the CDR3 reads CASSLGGQPGSGANVLTF. The DNA for the CDR3 is TGTGCCAGCAGTTTGGGCGGGCAGCCGGGGTCTGGGGCCAACGTCCTGACTTTC.

This clone has only a few counts. The J gene is TRBJ2-1, the V gene TRBV5-6; 9 bases align to TRBD2. Unmatched junction bases numbered 10, after V lost 0 bases and J lost 9 bases. This CDR3 spans 16 amino acids. Germline CDR1 is SGHDT and CDR2 is YYEEEE. CDR3 protein: CASSLEGSGRWGEQFF. CDR3 bases: TGTGCCAGCAGCTTGGAAGGGAGCGGGAGGTGGGGTGAGCAGTTCTTC.

This clone has only one observation. The chain has TRBV5-1 and TRBJ2-1, with TRBD2 identical over 16 bases. Germline-derived CDR1 and CDR2 are SGHRS and YFSETQ. V dropped 3 bases and J dropped 8; count of bases not matched to a gene: 11. The CDR3 totals 18 residues. The chain's CDR3 is CASSSPGLAGGVGDEQFF. Here the CDR3 DNA reads TGCGCCAGCAGCTCGCCGGGACTAGCGGGGGGGGTAGGGGATGAGCAGTTCTTC.

V is TRBV13 and J is TRBJ2-5; 7 nucleotides match TRBD2. The DNA end is more similar to TRBJ2-7, so the J call may be wrong. Germline V gene data show CDR1 as PRHDT and CDR2 as FYEKMQ (reference sequence). The CDR3 contains 13 residues. CDR3: CASSLREGYEQYF. In DNA, the CDR3 is TGTGCCAGCAGCCTCAGGGAGGGCTACGAGCAGTACTTC.

The J gene is TRBJ2-7, the V gene TRBV30; no clear D gene. V gave up 3 bases and J gave up 4 bases, with 10 bases separating them. CDR1 is GTSNPN, CDR2 SVGIG, per germline (reference sequence). The CDR3 sequence is 12 residues long. The CDR3, as DNA: TGTGCCTGGAGCCGACAACAATACGAGCAGTACTTC. This sequence encodes CAWSRQQYEQYF.

This sequence joins TRBV5-1 and TRBJ2-2; D is ambiguous. The ends were cut back, 6 bases at V and 0 bases at J, with 9 bases in the middle. Germline CDR1 and CDR2: SGHRS and YFSETQ. The CDR3 is 14 amino acids. For the CDR3, the DNA is TGCGCCAGCAACAACCCCTCGAACACCGGGGAGCTGTTTTTT. It is translated as CASNNPSNTGELFF. The full variable domain, its missing parts supplied by reference TRBV5-1 and TRBJ2-2, is KAGVTQTPRYLIKTRGQQVTLSCSPISGHRSVSWYQQTPGQGLQFLFEYFSETQRNKGNFPGRFSGRQFSNSRSEMNVSTLELGDSALYLCASNNPSNTGELFFGEGSRLTVL.

V usage is TRBV19 and J usage is TRBJ1-5, with 9 nucleotides matching TRBD1. Germline CDR1 and CDR2: LNHDA and SQIVND (reference sequence). The CDR3 totals 13 residues. The trim removed 6 bases at V and 7 bases at J, leaving 4 bases unmatched. The CDR3 region is CASSRQGGQPQHF. In DNA, the CDR3 is TGTGCCAGTAGCCGACAGGGGGGCCAGCCCCAGCATTTT.

The chain has TRBV4-2 and TRBJ1-3, with D possibly matching TRBD1 (6 bases). The CDR3 has 15 residues. Germline CDR1 and CDR2: LGHNA and YNFKEQ. The V end was cut by 0 bases, the J end by 4 bases, with 10 bases between. CDR3 residues: CASSQDKGQGNTIYF. DNA for the CDR3: TGTGCCAGCAGCCAAGACAAGGGACAAGGAAACACCATATATTTT.

The chain carries TRBV2 and TRBJ2-7; D unclear. The CDR3 spans 16 residues. Germline values: CDR1 SNHLY, CDR2 FYNNEI. V lost 0 bases and J 1 base, leaving 13 bases between the germline ends. The CDR3 sequence is CASSEALARSSYEQYF. CDR3 coding DNA: TGTGCCAGCAGTGAAGCGCTGGCTAGGTCGTCCTACGAGCAGTACTTC.

The rearrangement links TRBV4-1 to TRBJ2-1; possibly TRBD1 for D (6 bases). This CDR3 is 15 amino acids long. The V end was cut by 3 bases, the J end by 9 bases, with 18 bases between. Per the germline V gene, CDR1 is MGHRA and CDR2 is YSYEKL. In DNA, the CDR3 is TGCGCCAGCAGCCATTGGGTGGACAGCAATGGTGAGCAGTTCTTC. Protein: CASSHWVDSNGEQFF.

The rearrangement links TRBV7-2 to TRBJ1-4; TRBD1 is a possible D gene (5 bases). CDR1 and CDR2 from the germline V gene are SGHTA and FQGNSA. This CDR3 has 14 amino acids. Trimming left V 5 bases short and J 4 bases short, with 11 bases between. The CDR3 reads CASSPTAYNEKLFF. Written as DNA, the CDR3 is TGTGCCAGCAGCCCGACAGCTTATAATGAAAAACTGTTTTTT.

This clone showed up just a few times. The V and J genes are TRBV4-3 and TRBJ1-4; D is possibly TRBD1 (6 bases). Deletions cut 0 bases from V and 7 bases from J, with 12 bases between. The CDR3 loop spans 15 amino acids. CDR1 LGHNA and CDR2 YSLEER come from the germline V gene. CDR3: CASSQDRGGFEKLFF. For the CDR3, the DNA is TGCGCCAGCAGCCAAGATCGGGGGGGCTTTGAAAAACTGTTTTTT.

The CDR3 DNA follows: TGTGCCAGTAGTGCCCCCTTGGGACAGGGCAGGACAGATACGCAGTATTTT. It translates to CASSAPLGQGRTDTQYF. J is TRBJ2-3 and V is TRBV19; 9 nucleotides match TRBD1. CDR3 length equals 17 residues. J lost 3 bases, V lost 5 bases, and 12 bases had no gene match. Germline V gene sequence: CDR1 LNHDA, CDR2 SQIVND (reference sequence).

This chain connects TRBV27 to TRBJ2-3, with 11 bases fitting TRBD2. This CDR3 contains 18 residues. Germline trimming cut 3 bases from V and 1 base from J; bases unmatched to any gene: 9. Germline V gene data show CDR1 as MNHEY and CDR2 as SMNVEV (reference sequence). The CDR3 bases are TGTGCCAGCAGTTTTGGCCTAGCGGGAGGTACCGGCACAGATACGCAGTATTTT. Translation: CASSFGLAGGTGTDTQYF.

This clone appeared once. The chain carries TRBV29-1 and TRBJ1-2; 9 positions match TRBD1. The CDR3 is 15 amino acids. The junction had 9 bases not matched to a gene; V was cut back by 5 bases and J by 2 bases. From germline, CDR1 is SQVTM and CDR2 ANQGSEA. The CDR3 nucleotides read TGCAGCGTTAAAACGGGACAGGGCCGAAACTATGGCTACACCTTC. Translation: CSVKTGQGRNYGYTF.

This chain uses TRBV13 with TRBJ2-2, with 7 bases aligning to TRBD1. With V trimmed by 5 bases and J by 2 bases, 2 bases remained unmatched. The CDR3 has 14 residues. The germline V gene encodes CDR1 PRHDT and CDR2 FYEKMQ (reference sequence). CDR3 loop: CASSDRDNTGELFF. In DNA, the CDR3 is TGTGCCAGCAGCGACAGGGACAACACCGGGGAGCTGTTTTTT.

This chain joins TRBV11-2 and TRBJ2-7, with 9 bases fitting TRBD2. Germline CDR1 and CDR2: SGHAT and FQNNGV. The J segment lost 5 bases and the V segment lost 1 base, leaving 12 bases of the junction unmatched. The CDR3 spans 17 residues. DNA for the CDR3: TGTGCCAGCAGCTTAGCCCCTCGCGGCGGGAGGGCCAACGAGCAGTACTTC. Protein product: CASSLAPRGGRANEQYF. The full variable domain, with the rest looked up from reference TRBV11-2 and TRBJ2-7, is EAGVAQSPRYKIIEKRQSVAFWCNPISGHATLYWYQQILGQGPKLLIQFQNNGVVDDSQLPKDRFSAERLKGVDSTLKIQPAKLEDSAVYLCASSLAPRGGRANEQYFGPGTRLTVT.

V is TRBV7-6 and J is TRBJ2-1; possible D gene TRBD1, 6 bases. Germline CDR1 is SGHVS and CDR2 is FNYEAQ. The CDR3 is 18 amino acids. Trimming left V 4 bases short and J 4 bases short, with 23 bases between. The CDR3 coding sequence is TGTGCCAGCAGCTCCCTGGGTGGGGGCGGAAGCGCTTACAATGAGCAGTTCTTC. Amino acid sequence: CASSSLGGGGSAYNEQFF.

This chain uses TRBV4-2 with TRBJ1-5, with D possibly being TRBD1 (5 bases). Between the trimmed V and J ends, which lost 4 bases and 3 bases, there was a span of 7 bases. Germline V gives CDR1 LGHNA, CDR2 YNFKEQ. The CDR3 is 13 residues long. CDR3 DNA sequence: TGTGCCAGCAGCCGGGGCCCCAATCAGCCCCAGCATTTT. Translated: CASSRGPNQPQHF.

The chain joins TRBV5-5 to TRBJ2-7; a weak D match, TRBD1 (6 bases). This CDR3 has 14 amino acids. V gave up 3 bases and J gave up 4 bases, with 14 bases separating them. Germline-derived CDR1 and CDR2 are SGHKS and YYEKEE (reference sequence). Here the CDR3 reads CASSWGIQGYEQYF. In DNA, the CDR3 is TGTGCCAGCAGCTGGGGCATACAGGGTTACGAGCAGTACTTC.